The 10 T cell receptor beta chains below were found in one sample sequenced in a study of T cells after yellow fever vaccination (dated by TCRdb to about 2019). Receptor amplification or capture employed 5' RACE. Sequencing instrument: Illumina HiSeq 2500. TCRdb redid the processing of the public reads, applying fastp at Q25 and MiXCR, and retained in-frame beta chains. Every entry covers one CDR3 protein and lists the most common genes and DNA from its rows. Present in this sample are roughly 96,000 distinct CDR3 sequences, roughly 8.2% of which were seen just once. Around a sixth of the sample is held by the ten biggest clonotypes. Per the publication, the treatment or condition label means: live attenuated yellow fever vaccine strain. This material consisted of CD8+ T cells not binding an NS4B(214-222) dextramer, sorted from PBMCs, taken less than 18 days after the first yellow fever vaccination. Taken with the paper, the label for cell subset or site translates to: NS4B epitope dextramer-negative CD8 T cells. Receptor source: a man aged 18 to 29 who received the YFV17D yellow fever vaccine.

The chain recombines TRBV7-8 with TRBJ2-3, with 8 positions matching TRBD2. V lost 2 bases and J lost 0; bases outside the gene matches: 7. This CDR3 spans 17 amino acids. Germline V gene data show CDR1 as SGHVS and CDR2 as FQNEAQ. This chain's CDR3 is CASSLRSSGYSTDTQYF. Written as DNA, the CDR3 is TGTGCCAGCAGCTTAAGGTCTAGCGGGTATAGCACAGATACGCAGTATTTT.

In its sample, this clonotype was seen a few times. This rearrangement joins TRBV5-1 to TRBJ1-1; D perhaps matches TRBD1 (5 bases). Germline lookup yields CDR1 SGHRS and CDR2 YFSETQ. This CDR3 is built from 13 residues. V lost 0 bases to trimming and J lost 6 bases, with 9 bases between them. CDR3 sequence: CASSLAGHPEAFF. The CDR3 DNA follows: TGCGCCAGCAGCTTGGCGGGGCATCCTGAAGCTTTCTTT.

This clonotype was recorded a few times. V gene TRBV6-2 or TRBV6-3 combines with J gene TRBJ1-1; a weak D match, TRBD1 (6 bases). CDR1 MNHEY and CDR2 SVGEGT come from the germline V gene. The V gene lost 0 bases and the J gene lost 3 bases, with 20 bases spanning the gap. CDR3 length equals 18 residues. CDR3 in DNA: TGTGCCAGCAGTTACTCGGAGCGGATGGACAGCAGATACACTGAAGCTTTCTTT. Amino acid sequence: CASSYSERMDSRYTEAFF.

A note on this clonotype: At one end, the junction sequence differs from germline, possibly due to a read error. The CDR3 sequence: CASSWTNIEAFF. CDR3 coding DNA: TGTGCCAGCAGCTGGACGAACATTGAAGCTTTCTTT. The chain carries TRBV6-5 and TRBJ1-1, with D unclear. CDR1 is MNHEY and CDR2 is SVGAGI in the germline V gene. The CDR3 runs 12 residues.

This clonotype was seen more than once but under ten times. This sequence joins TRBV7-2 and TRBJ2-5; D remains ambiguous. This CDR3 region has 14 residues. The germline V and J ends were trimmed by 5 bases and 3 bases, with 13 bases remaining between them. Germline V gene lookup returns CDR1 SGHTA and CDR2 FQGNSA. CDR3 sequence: CASSLGWAEETQYF. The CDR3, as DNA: TGTGCCAGCAGCCTCGGTTGGGCAGAAGAGACCCAGTACTTC.

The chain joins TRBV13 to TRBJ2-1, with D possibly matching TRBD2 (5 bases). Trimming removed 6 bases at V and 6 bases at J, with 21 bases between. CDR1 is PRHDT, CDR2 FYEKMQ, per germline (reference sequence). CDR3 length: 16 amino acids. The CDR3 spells CASRSNPRLAPNEQFF. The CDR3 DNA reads TGTGCCAGCAGGAGCAACCCCCGCCTAGCTCCCAATGAGCAGTTCTTC.

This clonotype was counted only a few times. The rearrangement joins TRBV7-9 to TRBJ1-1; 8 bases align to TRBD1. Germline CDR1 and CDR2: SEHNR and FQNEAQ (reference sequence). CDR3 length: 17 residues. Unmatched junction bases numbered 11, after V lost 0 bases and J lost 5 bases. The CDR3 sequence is CASSLADRGGGGTEAFF. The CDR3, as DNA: TGTGCCAGCAGCTTAGCCGACAGGGGAGGGGGGGGAACTGAAGCTTTCTTT.

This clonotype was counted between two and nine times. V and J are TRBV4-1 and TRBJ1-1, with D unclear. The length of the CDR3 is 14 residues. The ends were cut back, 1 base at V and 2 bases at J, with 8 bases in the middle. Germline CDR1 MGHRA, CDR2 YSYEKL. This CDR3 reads CASSQGQENTEAFF. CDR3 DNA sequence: TGCGCCAGCAGCCAAGGGCAGGAAAACACTGAAGCTTTCTTT.

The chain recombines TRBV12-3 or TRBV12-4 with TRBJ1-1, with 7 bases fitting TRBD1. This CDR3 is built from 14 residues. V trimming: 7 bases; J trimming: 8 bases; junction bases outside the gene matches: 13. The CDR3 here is CASTRGRNVREAFF. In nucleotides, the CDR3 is TGTGCCAGCACGAGGGGGCGAAATGTAAGGGAAGCTTTCTTT.

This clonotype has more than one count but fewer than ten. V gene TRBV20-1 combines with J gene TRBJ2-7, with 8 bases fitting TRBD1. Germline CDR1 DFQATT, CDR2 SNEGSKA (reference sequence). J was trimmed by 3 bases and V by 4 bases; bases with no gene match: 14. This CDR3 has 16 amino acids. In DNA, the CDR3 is TGCAGTGCTACAATTGTAGGGACAGGACTTAGCTACGAGCAGTACTTC. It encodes CSATIVGTGLSYEQYF.